This T cell receptor (beta chain) was recovered during a study of breast tumors, draining lymph nodes, adjacent tissues. Whole-study findings and limits: That most tumor T cells come from lymph nodes remained unproven. Compared with basal-like, luminal-like tumors shared significantly more repertoire with nontumor tissue. The data were judged consistent with most tumor T cells coming from lymph node and expanding in tumor. Tumor repertoires ranked between lymph nodes and nontumor tissue in diversity, with V and J gene preferences.

TCRdb re-called the multiplex PCR reads with MiXCR, one entry per CDR3 protein. The table shows about 200,000 distinct CDR3 sequences, with around 33% occurring only once. To note about this clonotype: No antigen is known for it.

The lymph nodes were axillary draining lymph nodes from breast cancer patients. CDR3 length: 15 residues. Germline assignment: CDR1 SGHDN and CDR2 FVKESK. The germline V and J ends were trimmed by 0 bases and 13 bases, with 21 bases remaining between them. The chain uses TRBV14 and TRBJ2-5, with unresolved D. The sample consisted of axillary lymph node tissue. This TCR was recovered from a female donor with breast cancer. Some clones in this sample may be carry-over from other donors' samples. The chain's CDR3 is CASSQEWFGQEAPYF. For the CDR3, the DNA is TGTGCCAGCAGCCAAGAATGGTTCGGCCAAGAGGCCCCGTACTTC.